Given below is one T cell receptor (beta chain) in context. V was shortened by 7 bases and J by 0 bases, with 9 bases between the two germline ends. The germline CDR1 and CDR2 sequences are SNHLY and FYNNEI. The CDR3 has 13 amino acids. A Seattle source enrolled patients during active infection and followed them longitudinally. The sample originates from a study of blood T cell repertoires in COVID-19. On the study more broadly: The study drew acute and convalescent COVID-19 samples from the United States, Italy and Spain. PBMCs, B-cell-depleted T cells, or T cells provided the cDNA or gDNA that made up the material.

Authors' methods: Reference gene primer amplification gave nucleated cell count estimates. Here immunoSEQ multiplex PCR was the method, and the copy in TCRdb shows in-frame clones only, minus some. V and J calls and clone size are copied from that table; D and trimming were computed from the DNA. This table has about 200,000 clones, 80% to 85% appearing once. The clonotype was recovered from an elderly woman with COVID-19, enrolled during active disease. The chain joins TRBV2 to TRBJ1-1, with D uncertain. The sample comprised peripheral blood. CDR3 protein: CASILNVNTEAFF. The CDR3 DNA follows: TGTGCCAGCATCCTAAACGTGAACACTGAAGCTTTCTTT.